This T cell receptor (beta chain) emerged from a study of shared clonotypes between healthy human individuals. Study outcomes and limitations: Naive subsets tended to show greater estimated richness than memory subsets. How much donors shared clonotypes was expected to be affected by sequencing depth.

Points on this clone: Its antigen remains unidentified.

Naive CD8 cells were CD45RO-negative, positively selected for CCR7, excluding terminally differentiated effector memory CD45RA+ cells. All donors were healthy HIV-negative adults lacking recent acute infections or vaccinations. Per germline, CDR1 LNHDA and CDR2 SQIVND (reference sequence). This CDR3 is built from 15 residues. With 10 bases clipped from V and 4 bases from J, the junction kept 13 bases outside the gene matches. Repertoires were generated with immunoSEQ multiplex PCR, while TCRdb's copy carries only in-frame clones and drops some. This sample yields over 2,000,000 clones, of which over 85% are seen a single time; 1.5% to 2% belongs to the top ten.

Sequencing was done on a sample of naive CD8+ T cells from PBMCs. The clonotype originates from a man aged 18 to 35 in good health. Some clones in this sample may be carry-over from other donors' samples. J is TRBJ1-2 and V is TRBV19, with TRBD1 identical over 9 bases. CDR3 coding DNA: TGTGCCACAACTCCGGGACAGGGAAATTTCTATGGCTACACCTTC. Amino acid sequence: CATTPGQGNFYGYTF. The complete variable domain, with remaining parts taken from reference TRBV19 and TRBJ1-2, reads DGGITQSPKYLFRKEGQNVTLSCEQNLNHDAMYWYRQDPGQGLRLIYYSQIVNDFQKGDIAEGYSVSREKKESFPLTVTSAQKNPTAFYLCATTPGQGNFYGYTFGSGTRLTVV.